This T cell receptor (beta chain) originates from a study of blood T cell repertoires in COVID-19. Clones were sequenced by immunoSEQ multiplex PCR, and TCRdb holds only the in-frame ones, with some missing. The top ten hold roughly 2% of the sample, which has hundreds of thousands of clones, about 84% seen once. Participant-reported clinical history was the basis for cohort assignment. The specimen was PBMCs or T cells enriched from blood (not recorded which). The clonotype comes from a woman aged 45-59 years who had recovered from COVID-19.

This chain's CDR3 is CASSLGTATGANVLTF. CDR3 DNA sequence: TGTGCCAGCAGCCTCGGGACAGCCACTGGGGCCAACGTCCTGACTTTC. V is TRBV7-9 and J is TRBJ2-6, with 7 bases aligning to TRBD1. This CDR3 has 16 amino acids. Germline CDR1 SEHNR, CDR2 FQNEAQ (reference sequence). V trimming: 5 bases; J trimming: 2 bases; junction bases outside the gene matches: 6.